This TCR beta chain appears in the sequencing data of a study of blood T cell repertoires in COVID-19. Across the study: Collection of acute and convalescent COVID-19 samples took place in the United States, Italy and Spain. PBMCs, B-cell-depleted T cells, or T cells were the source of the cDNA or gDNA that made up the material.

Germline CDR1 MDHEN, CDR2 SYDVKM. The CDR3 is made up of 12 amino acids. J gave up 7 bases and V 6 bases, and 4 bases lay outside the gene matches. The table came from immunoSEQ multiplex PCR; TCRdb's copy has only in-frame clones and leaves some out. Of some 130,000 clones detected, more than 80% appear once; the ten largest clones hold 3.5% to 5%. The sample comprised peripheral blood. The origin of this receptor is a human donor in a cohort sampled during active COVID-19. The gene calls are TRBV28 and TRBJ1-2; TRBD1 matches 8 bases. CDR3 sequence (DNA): TGTGCCAGCAGCACCAGGGGGCTTGGCTACACCTTC. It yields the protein CASSTRGLGYTF.